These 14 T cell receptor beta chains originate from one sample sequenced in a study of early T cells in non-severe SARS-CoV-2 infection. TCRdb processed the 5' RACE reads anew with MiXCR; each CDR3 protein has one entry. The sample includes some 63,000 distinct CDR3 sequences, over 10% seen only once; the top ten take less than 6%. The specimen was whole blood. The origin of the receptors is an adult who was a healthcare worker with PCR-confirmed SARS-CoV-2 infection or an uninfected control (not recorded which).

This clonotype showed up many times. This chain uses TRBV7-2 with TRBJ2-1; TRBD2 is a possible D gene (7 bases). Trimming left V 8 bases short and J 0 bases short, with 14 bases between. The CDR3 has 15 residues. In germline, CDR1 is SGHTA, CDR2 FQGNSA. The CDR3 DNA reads TGTGCCAGCGCCACGGGGGGCTACTCCTACAATGAGCAGTTCTTC. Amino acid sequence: CASATGGYSYNEQFF.

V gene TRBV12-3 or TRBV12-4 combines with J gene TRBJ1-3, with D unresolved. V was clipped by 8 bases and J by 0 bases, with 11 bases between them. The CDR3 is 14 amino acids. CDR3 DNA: TGTGCCAGCGAAGTCCGGGGCTCTGGAAACACCATATATTTT. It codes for CASEVRGSGNTIYF.

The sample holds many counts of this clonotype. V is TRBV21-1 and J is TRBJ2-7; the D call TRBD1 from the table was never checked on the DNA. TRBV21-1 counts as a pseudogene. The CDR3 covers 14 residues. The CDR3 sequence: CASSSGADGYEQYF. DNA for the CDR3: TGTGCCAGCAGCTCGGGGGCTGACGGCTACGAGCAGTACTTC.

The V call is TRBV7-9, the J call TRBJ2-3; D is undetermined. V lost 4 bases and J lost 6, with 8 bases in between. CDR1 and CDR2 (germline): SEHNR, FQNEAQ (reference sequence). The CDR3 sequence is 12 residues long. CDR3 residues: CASSWSWDTQYF. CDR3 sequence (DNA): TGTGCCAGCAGCTGGAGCTGGGATACGCAGTATTTT.

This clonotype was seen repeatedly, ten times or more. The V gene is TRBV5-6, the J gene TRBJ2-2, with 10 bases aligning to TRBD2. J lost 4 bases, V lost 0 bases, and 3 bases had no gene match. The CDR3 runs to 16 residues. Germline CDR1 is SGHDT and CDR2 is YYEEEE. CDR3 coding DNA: TGTGCCAGCAGCTTGGGAGCGGGGGGGCTCACCGGGGAGCTGTTTTTT. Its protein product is CASSLGAGGLTGELFF.

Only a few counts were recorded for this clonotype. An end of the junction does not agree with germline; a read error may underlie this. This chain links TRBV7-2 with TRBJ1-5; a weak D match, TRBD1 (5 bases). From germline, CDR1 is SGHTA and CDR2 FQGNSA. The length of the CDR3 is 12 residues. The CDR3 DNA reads TGTGCCAGCAGCTTAACACCGGGGCCCCCGCATTTT. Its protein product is CASSLTPGPPHF.

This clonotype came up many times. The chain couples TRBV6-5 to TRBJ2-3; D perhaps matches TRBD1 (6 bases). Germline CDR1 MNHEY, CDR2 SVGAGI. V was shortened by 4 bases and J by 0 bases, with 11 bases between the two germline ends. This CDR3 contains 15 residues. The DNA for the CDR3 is TGTGCCAGCAGTTCTACAGGGAGAAGCACAGATACGCAGTATTTT. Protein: CASSSTGRSTDTQYF.

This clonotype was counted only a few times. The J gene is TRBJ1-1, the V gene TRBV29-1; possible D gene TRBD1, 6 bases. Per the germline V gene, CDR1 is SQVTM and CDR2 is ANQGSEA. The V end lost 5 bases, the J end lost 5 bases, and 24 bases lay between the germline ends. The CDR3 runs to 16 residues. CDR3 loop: CSVLRLPTGLGTEAFF. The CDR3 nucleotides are TGCAGCGTTCTCCGACTACCCACAGGGTTGGGAACTGAAGCTTTCTTT.

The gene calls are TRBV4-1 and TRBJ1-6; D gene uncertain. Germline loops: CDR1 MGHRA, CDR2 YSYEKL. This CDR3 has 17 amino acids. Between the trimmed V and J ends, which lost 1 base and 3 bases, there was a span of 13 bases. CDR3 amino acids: CASSQGSREYYNSPLHF. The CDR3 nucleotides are TGCGCCAGCAGCCAAGGGAGCCGGGAATACTATAATTCACCCCTCCACTTT.

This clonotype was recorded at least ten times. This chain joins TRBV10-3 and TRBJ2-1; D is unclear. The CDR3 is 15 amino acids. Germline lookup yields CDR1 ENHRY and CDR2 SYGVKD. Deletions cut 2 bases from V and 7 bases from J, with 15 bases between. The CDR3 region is CAISEPLAPGNEQFF. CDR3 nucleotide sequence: TGTGCCATCAGTGAGCCACTTGCTCCGGGTAATGAGCAGTTCTTC.

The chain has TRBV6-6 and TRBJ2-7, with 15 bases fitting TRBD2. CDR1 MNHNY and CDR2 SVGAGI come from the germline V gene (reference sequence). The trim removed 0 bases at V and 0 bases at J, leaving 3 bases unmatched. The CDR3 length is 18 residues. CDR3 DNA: TGTGCCAGCAGTTACTCGATGGGACTAGCGGGGGGCTCCTACGAGCAGTACTTC. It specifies CASSYSMGLAGGSYEQYF.

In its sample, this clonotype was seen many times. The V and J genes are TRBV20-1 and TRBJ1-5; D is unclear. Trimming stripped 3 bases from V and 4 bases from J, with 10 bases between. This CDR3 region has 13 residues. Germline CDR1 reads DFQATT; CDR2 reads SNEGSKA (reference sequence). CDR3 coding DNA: TGCAGTGCTAGGTTGGGCTTGAATCAGCCCCAGCATTTT. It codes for CSARLGLNQPQHF.

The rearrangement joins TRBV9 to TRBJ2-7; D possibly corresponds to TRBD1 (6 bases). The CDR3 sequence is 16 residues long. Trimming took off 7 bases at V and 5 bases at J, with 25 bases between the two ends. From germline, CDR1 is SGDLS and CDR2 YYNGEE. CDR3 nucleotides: TGTGCCAGCGGCCCGGGACACCGAGGCCCCTCTGACGAGCAGTACTTC. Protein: CASGPGHRGPSDEQYF.

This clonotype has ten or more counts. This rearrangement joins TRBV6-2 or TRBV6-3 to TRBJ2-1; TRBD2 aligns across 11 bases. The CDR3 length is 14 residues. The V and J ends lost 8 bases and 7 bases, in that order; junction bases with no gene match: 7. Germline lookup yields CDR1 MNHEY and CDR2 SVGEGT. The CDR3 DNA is TGTGCCAGCGTTCTAGCGGGGGGTGGTAATGAGCAGTTCTTC. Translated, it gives CASVLAGGGNEQFF.